This is a list of T cell receptor beta chains from one sample in a study of cytomegalovirus exposure and HLA in healthy donors. The repertoire was sequenced with immunoSEQ multiplex PCR; TCRdb's copy has only in-frame clones and lacks some. The table has around 150,000 clones, 75% to 85% seen once. The material sequenced was PBMCs. The receptors were gathered from a woman aged 18-30 years in good health and CMV-seronegative. Both conserved end residues are trimmed from each CDR3. Fields, in order: V gene, CDR3 length, J gene, CDR3 protein.

>TRBV7-9|16|TRBJ2-7
ASSLVDTGQGYSYEQY
>TRBV10-1|15|TRBJ2-3
ASSDLRTSGGTDTQY
>TRBV28|11|TRBJ2-7
ASSNGQFHEQY
>TRBV6-1|11|TRBJ1-5
ASRSWDSQPQH
>TRBV28|14|TRBJ2-1
ASSLVTSGSHNEQF
>TRBV7-2|11|TRBJ1-5
ASSLDRYQPQH
>TRBV4-1|12|TRBJ1-2
ASSQELRGFGYT
>TRBV6-1|11|TRBJ1-6
ASRGDWGGPLH
>TRBV25-1|14|TRBJ2-2
ASSASGRDYTGELF
>TRBV29-1|10|TRBJ2-7
SVGETSYEQY
>TRBV6-1|12|TRBJ2-7
ATSNGGRPYEQY
>TRBV28|16|TRBJ2-6
ASIAVGRTLWGANVLT
>TRBV5-1|19|TRBJ2-1
ASSLMVPTSGGARSYNEQF
>TRBV2|12|TRBJ1-2
ASSGDRTPYGYT